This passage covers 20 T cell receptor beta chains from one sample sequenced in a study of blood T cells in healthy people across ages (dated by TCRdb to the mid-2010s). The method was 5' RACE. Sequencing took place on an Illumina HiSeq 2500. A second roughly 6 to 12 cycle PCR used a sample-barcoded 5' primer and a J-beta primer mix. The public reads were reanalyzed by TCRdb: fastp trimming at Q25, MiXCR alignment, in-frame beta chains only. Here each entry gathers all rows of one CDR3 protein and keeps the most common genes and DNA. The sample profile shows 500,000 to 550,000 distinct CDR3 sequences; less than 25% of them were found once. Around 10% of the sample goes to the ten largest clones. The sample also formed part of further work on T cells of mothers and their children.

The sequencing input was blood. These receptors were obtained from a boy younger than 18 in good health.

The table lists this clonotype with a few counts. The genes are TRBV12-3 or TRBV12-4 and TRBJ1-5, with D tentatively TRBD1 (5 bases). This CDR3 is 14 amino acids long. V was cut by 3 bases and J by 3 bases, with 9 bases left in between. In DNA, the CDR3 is TGTGCCAGCAGTTTGAACAGGTACAATCAGCCCCAGCATTTT. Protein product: CASSLNRYNQPQHF.

In DNA form, the CDR3 reads TGTGCCAGCAGCTCCCGACAGGGGGAGAACACTGAAGCTTTCTTT. Translating it yields CASSSRQGENTEAFF. The rearrangement links TRBV7-3 to TRBJ1-1; TRBD1 agrees at 9 bases. This CDR3 spans 15 amino acids. V lost 4 bases, J lost 1 base, and 4 bases stayed unmatched. Germline-derived CDR1 and CDR2 are SGHTA and FQGTGA.

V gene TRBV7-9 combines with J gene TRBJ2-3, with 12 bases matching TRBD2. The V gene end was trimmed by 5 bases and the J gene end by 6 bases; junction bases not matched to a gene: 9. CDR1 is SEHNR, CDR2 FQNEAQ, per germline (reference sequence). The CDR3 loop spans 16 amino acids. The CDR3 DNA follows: TGTGCCAGCAGCCTGACTAGCGGGGGACCCCAGGATACGCAGTATTTT. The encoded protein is CASSLTSGGPQDTQYF. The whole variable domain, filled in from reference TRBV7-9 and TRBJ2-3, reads DTGVSQNPRHKITKRGQNVTFRCDPISEHNRLYWYRQTLGQGPEFLTYFQNEAQLEKSRLLSDRFSAERPKGSFSTLEIQRTEQGDSAMYLCASSLTSGGPQDTQYFGPGTRLTVL.

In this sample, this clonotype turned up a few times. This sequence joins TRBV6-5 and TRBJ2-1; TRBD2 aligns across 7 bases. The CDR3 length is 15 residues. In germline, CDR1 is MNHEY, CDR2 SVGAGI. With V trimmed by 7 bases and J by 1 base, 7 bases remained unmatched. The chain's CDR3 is CASKGRGDSYNEQFF. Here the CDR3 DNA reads TGTGCCAGCAAGGGTCGGGGGGATTCCTACAATGAGCAGTTCTTC.

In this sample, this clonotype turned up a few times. As DNA, the CDR3 is TGTGCCAGCAGTTTAGCGGGTTCCATCCGTTTTGACACAGATACGCAGTATTTT. This translates into CASSLAGSIRFDTDTQYF. The V call is TRBV28, the J call TRBJ2-3; D is possibly TRBD2 (5 bases). Germline V gene sequence: CDR1 MDHEN, CDR2 SYDVKM. This CDR3 has 18 residues. Trimming left V 2 bases short and J 2 bases short, with 20 bases between.

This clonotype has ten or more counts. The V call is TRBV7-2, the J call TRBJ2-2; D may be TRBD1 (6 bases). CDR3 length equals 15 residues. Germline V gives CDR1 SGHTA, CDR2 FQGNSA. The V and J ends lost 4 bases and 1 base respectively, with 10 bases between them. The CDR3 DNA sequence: TGTGCCAGCAGCTATCCGACAGGGAACACCGGGGAGCTGTTTTTT. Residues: CASSYPTGNTGELFF.

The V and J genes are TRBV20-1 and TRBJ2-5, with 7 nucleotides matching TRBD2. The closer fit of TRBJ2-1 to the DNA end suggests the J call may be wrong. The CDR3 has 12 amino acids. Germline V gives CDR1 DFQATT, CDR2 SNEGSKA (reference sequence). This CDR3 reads CSAGEVSYEQFF. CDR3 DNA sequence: TGCAGCGCGGGGGAGGTTAGCTATGAGCAGTTCTTC.

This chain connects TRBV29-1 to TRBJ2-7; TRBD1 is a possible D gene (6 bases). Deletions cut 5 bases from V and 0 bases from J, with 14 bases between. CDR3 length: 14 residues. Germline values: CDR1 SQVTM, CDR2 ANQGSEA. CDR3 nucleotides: TGCAGCGTTTTAACAGGGCCTGGCTCCTACGAGCAGTACTTC. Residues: CSVLTGPGSYEQYF.

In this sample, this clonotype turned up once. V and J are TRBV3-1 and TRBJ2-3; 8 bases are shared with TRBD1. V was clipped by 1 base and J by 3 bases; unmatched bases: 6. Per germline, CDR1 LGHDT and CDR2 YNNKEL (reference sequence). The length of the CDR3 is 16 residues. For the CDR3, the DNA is TGTGCCAGCAGCCAAGGGACAGGGAGCGGAACAGATACGCAGTATTTT. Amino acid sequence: CASSQGTGSGTDTQYF.

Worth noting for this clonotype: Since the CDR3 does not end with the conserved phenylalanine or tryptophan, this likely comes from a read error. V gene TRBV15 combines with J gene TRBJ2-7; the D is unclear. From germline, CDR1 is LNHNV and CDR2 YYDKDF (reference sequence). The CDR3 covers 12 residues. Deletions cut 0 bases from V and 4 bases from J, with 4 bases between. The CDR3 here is CATSRDRYEQYL. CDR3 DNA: TGTGCCACCAGCAGAGATAGATACGAGCAGTACCTC.

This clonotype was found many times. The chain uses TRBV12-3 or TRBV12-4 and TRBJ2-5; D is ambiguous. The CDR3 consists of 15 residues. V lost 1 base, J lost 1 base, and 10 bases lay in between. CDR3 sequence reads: CASSLEGRSQETQYF. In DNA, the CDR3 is TGTGCCAGCAGTTTAGAGGGTCGGTCCCAAGAGACCCAGTACTTC.

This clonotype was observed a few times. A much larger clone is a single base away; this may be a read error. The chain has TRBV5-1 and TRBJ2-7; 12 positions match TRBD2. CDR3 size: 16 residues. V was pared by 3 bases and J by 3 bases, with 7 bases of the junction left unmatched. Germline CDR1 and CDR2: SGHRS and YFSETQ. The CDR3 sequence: CASSWTLAGGRYEQYF. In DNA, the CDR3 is TGCGCCAGCAGCTGGACTCTAGCGGGAGGGCGCTACGAGCAGTACTTC.

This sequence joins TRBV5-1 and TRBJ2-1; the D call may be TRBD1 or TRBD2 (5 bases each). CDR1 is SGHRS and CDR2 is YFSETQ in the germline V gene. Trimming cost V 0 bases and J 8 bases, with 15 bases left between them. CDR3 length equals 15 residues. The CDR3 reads CASSLGDHPGDEQFF. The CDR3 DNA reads TGCGCCAGCAGCTTGGGGGACCACCCCGGGGATGAGCAGTTCTTC.

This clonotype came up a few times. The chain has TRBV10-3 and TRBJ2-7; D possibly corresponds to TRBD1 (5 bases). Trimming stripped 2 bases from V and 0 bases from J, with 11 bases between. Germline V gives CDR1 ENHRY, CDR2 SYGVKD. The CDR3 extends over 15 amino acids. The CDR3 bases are TGTGCCATCAGTGAGGGTACAGGTCTCTCCTACGAGCAGTACTTC. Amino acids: CAISEGTGLSYEQYF.

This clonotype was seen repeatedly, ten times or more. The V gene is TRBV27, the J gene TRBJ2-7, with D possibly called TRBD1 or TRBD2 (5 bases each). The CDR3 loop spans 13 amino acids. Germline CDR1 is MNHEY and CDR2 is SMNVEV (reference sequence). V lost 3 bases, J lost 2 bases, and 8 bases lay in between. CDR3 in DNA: TGTGCCAGCAGTTTTCGGGGCCCCTACGAGCAGTACTTC. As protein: CASSFRGPYEQYF.

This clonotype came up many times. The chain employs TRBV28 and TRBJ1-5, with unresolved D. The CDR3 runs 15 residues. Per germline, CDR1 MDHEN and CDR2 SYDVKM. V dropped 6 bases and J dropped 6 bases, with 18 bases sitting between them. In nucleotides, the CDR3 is TGTGCCAGCAGCTGGGTAGGGTTTGATGCTCAGCCCCAGCATTTT. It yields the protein CASSWVGFDAQPQHF.

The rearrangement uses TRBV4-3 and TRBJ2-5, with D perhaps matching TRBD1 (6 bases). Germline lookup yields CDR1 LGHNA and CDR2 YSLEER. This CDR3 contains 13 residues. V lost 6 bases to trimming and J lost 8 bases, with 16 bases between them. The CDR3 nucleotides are TGCGCCAGCAGTCGACAGAAACAGGGCACCCAGTACTTC. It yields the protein CASSRQKQGTQYF.

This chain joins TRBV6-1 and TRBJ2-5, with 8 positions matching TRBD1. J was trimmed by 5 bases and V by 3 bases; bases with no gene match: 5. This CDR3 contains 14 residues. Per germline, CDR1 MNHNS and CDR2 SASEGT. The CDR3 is CASSDQGARETQYF. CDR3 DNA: TGTGCCAGCAGTGATCAGGGGGCGAGGGAGACCCAGTACTTC.

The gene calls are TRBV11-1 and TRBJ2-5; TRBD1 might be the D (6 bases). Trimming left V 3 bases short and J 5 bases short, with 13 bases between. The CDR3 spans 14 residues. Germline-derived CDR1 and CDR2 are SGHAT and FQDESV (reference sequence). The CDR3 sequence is CASSFDSRGETQYF. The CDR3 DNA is TGTGCCAGCAGCTTCGATAGCAGGGGCGAGACCCAGTACTTC.

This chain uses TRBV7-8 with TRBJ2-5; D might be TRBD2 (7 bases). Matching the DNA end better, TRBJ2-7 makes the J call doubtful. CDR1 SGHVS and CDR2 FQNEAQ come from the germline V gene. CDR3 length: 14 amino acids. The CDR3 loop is CAIGRGPSSYEQYF. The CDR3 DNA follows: TGTGCCATAGGGCGGGGGCCGAGCTCCTACGAGCAGTACTTC.